The 8 T cell receptor beta chains below were found in one sample sequenced in a study of blood T cell repertoires in COVID-19. Produced via immunoSEQ multiplex PCR; TCRdb's table is partial and in-frame only. The sample has 90,000 to 130,000 clones; just over 75% are singletons. Sequenced material: peripheral blood. Every receptor here comes from an elderly woman with acute or convalescent COVID-19.

The V call is TRBV10-3, the J call TRBJ2-1; tentative D call: TRBD1 (6 bases). CDR1 is ENHRY and CDR2 is SYGVKD in the germline V gene. This CDR3 comprises 15 residues. The V end lost 6 bases, the J end lost 1 base, and 13 bases lay between the germline ends. CDR3 bases: TGTGCCATCAGGGGGGAAGGGGGTTCCTACAATGAGCAGTTCTTC. Its protein is CAIRGEGGSYNEQFF.

This clone was seen only a few times. This chain joins TRBV2 and TRBJ1-1, with TRBD1 matching 8 bases. Looked up from germline, CDR1 is SNHLY and CDR2 is FYNNEI. V shed 2 bases and J 3 bases; nucleotides not matched to a gene: 8. The CDR3 runs 16 residues. The CDR3 DNA reads TGTGCCAGCAGTGAACTGGACAGGGATCAGGACACTGAAGCTTTCTTT. Translation: CASSELDRDQDTEAFF.

The rearrangement uses TRBV19 and TRBJ2-2, with unresolved D. The CDR3 runs to 13 residues. V was cut by 6 bases and J by 7 bases, with 12 bases left in between. Germline-derived CDR1 and CDR2 are LNHDA and SQIVND (reference sequence). Written as DNA, the CDR3 is TGTGCCAGTAGAAGAACAGCAAACGGGGAGCTGTTTTTT. Translating it yields CASRRTANGELFF.

This clone was found a few times. The chain recombines TRBV28 with TRBJ1-6; 7 bases match TRBD1. Germline V gene sequence: CDR1 MDHEN, CDR2 SYDVKM. The CDR3 contains 17 residues. The ends lost 3 bases at V and 0 bases at J; junction bases unmatched: 5. The CDR3 nucleotides read TGTGCCAGCAGTTTCCCGACAGGGAGCTCCTATAATTCACCCCTCCACTTT. Its protein is CASSFPTGSSYNSPLHF. Using reference TRBV28 and TRBJ1-6 for the parts outside the CDR3, the full variable domain is DVKVTQSSRYLVKRTGEKVFLECVQDMDHENMFWYRQDPGLGLRLIYFSYDVKMKEKGDIPEGYSVSREKKERFSLILESASTNQTSMYLCASSFPTGSSYNSPLHFGNGTRLTVT.

This sequence joins TRBV28 and TRBJ2-2; D is unclear. This CDR3 has 12 amino acids. V lost 7 bases, J lost 4 bases, and 7 bases lay in between. Germline CDR1 and CDR2: MDHEN and SYDVKM. The CDR3 region is CASNIGTGELFF. Here the CDR3 DNA reads TGTGCCAGCAATATCGGCACCGGGGAGCTGTTTTTT. Drawing the rest from reference TRBV28 and TRBJ2-2, the complete variable domain is DVKVTQSSRYLVKRTGEKVFLECVQDMDHENMFWYRQDPGLGLRLIYFSYDVKMKEKGDIPEGYSVSREKKERFSLILESASTNQTSMYLCASNIGTGELFFGEGSRLTVL.

This clone was found a few times. The chain has TRBV7-9 and TRBJ2-7, with 7 bases matching TRBD2. The CDR3 extends over 15 amino acids. V was clipped by 4 bases and J by 5 bases; unmatched bases: 11. The V gene's germline CDR1 is SEHNR and CDR2 FQNEAQ (reference sequence). This CDR3 reads CASSSIPGEGNEQYF. CDR3 bases: TGTGCCAGCAGCTCAATCCCTGGGGAGGGGAACGAGCAGTACTTC.

To note about this clone: Other DNA sequences of this sample code for an identical CDR3. The chain carries TRBV9 and TRBJ2-3; tentatively, D is TRBD1 (5 bases). Trimming removed 2 bases at V and 0 bases at J, with 10 bases between. Germline V gives CDR1 SGDLS, CDR2 YYNGEE. The CDR3 is 15 amino acids. DNA for the CDR3: TGTGCCAGCAGCGTCCAGGGCACTAGCACAGATACGCAGTATTTT. Translating it yields CASSVQGTSTDTQYF.

The rearrangement links TRBV10-3 to TRBJ2-3, with TRBD1 as a possible D gene (5 bases). CDR3 length: 14 amino acids. Looked up from germline, CDR1 is ENHRY and CDR2 is SYGVKD. V lost 7 bases, J lost 2 bases, and 13 bases lay in between. The CDR3 DNA reads TGTGCCATCACTCTTGGACAAACCACAGATACGCAGTATTTT. Translating it yields CAITLGQTTDTQYF.